The subject of this entry is one TCR beta chain. Its target is not known. This sample was taken from a study of shared clonotypes between healthy human individuals. Germline CDR1 is KGHSH and CDR2 is LQKENI. This CDR3 has 13 residues. The V and J ends lost 6 bases and 7 bases respectively, with 13 bases between them. Regarding the study as a whole: Apart from blood, nothing was sampled; tissue repertoires likely differ.

Unsorted PBMC replicate PCRs used about 280 ng DNA, approximately 29,000 T cell genomes. The sequenced material, unsorted PBMC DNA, was run on ten immunoSEQ deep assay plates. Methods used by the authors: Filtering differed, since immunoSEQ gave only junction sequences and no quality scores. This table comes from immunoSEQ multiplex PCR, and its TCRdb copy is limited to in-frame clones, with some not included. V and J calls and clone size are those listed in that table; D and trimming were worked out from the DNA. Among roughly 480,000 clones listed, roughly 85% were seen once. The J gene is TRBJ2-1, the V gene TRBV18, with D hard to call. Sequenced sample: PBMCs. This sequence was found in a woman in her thirties or forties in good health. Some clones in this sample may be carry-over from other donors' samples. The CDR3, as DNA: TGTGCCAGCTCGGCGGCCCGGACGAATGAGCAGTTCTTC. It yields the protein CASSAARTNEQFF.